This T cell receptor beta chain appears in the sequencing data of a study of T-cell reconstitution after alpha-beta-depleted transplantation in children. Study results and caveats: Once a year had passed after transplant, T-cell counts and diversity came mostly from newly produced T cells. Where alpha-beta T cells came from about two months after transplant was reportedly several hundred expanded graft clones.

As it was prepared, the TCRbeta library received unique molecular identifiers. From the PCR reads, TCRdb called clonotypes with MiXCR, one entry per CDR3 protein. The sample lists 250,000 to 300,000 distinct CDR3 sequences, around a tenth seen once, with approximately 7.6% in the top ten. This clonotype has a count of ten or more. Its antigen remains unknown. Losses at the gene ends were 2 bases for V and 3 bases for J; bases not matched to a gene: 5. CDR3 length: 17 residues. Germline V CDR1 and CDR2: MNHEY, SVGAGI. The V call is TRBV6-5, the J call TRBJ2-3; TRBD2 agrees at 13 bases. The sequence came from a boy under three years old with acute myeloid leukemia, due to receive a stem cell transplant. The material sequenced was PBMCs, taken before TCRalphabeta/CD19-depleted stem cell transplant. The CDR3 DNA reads TGTGCCAGCAGTTACCGGGGACTAGCGGGACCAACAGATACGCAGTATTTT. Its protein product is CASSYRGLAGPTDTQYF.